This paragraph covers one T cell receptor beta chain sequence. Its antigen remains unidentified. The data stem from a study of blood T cells in healthy people across ages. Through a sample-barcoded 5' primer and a J-beta primer mix, a second PCR was run for roughly 6 to 11 cycles. Researchers report that a template-switch adaptor with 12 random nucleotides tagged each cDNA molecule. TCRdb fed the 5' RACE reads into MiXCR, producing one record per CDR3 protein. The sample records hundreds of thousands of distinct CDR3 sequences, roughly 26% being singletons. Study results and limitations: Researchers said unsorted PBMCs prevented a conclusive naive versus antigen-experienced comparison.

Germline V gene sequence: CDR1 LGHNA, CDR2 YSLEER. The CDR3 extends over 17 amino acids. Deletions cut 1 base from V and 5 bases from J, with 20 bases between. The chain recombines TRBV4-3 with TRBJ2-5; a possible D gene is TRBD1 (6 bases). This TCR was recovered from a woman in her 70s in good health. The sequenced sample consisted of blood. The chain's CDR3 is CASSQGQGTKKGETQYF. The DNA for the CDR3 is TGCGCCAGCAGCCAAGGTCAAGGGACAAAAAAAGGCGAGACCCAGTACTTC.